A single sample gave rise to the 3 T cell receptor beta chains below, sequenced in a study of T cells in Graves' hyperthyroidism and ophthalmopathy. Amplification of TCR beta CDR3 regions used RNA as the template. The primer set for the first-round RT-PCR of the TCR CDR3 was HTBI. TCRdb reanalysed the multiplex PCR reads using MiXCR and keeps one entry per CDR3 protein. The sample lists almost 500,000 distinct CDR3 sequences; around a fifth were seen once. The source material was blood. The receptor set was obtained from a woman between 70 and 85 years old with Graves' ophthalmopathy.

The gene calls are TRBV20-1 and TRBJ1-6; D ambiguous. There are 11 residues in the CDR3. CDR1 and CDR2 (germline): DFQATT, SNEGSKA (reference sequence). Trimming took 3 bases from V and 9 from J, leaving 6 bases between them. DNA for the CDR3: TGCAGTGCTAGGTACCTTTCACCCCTCCACTTT. As protein: CSARYLSPLHF.

This clonotype was counted ten times or more. The chain couples TRBV2 to TRBJ1-5; 7 positions agree with TRBD1. The V gene end was trimmed by 6 bases and the J gene end by 4 bases; junction bases not matched to a gene: 9. Germline V gene lookup returns CDR1 SNHLY and CDR2 FYNNEI. The CDR3 is 15 residues long. CDR3 sequence reads: CASRQDPTGNQPQHF. CDR3 coding DNA: TGTGCCAGCAGGCAAGACCCGACAGGGAATCAGCCCCAGCATTTT.

This clonotype showed up just a few times. The genes are TRBV27 and TRBJ1-4; tentatively, D is TRBD1 (5 bases). Trimming removed 10 bases from V and 4 bases from J, with 19 bases in between. Per the germline V gene, CDR1 is MNHEY and CDR2 is SMNVEV (reference sequence). The CDR3 runs 15 residues. The CDR3 bases are TGTGCCACCCGGGGCGGCCTAGGATATAATGAAAAACTGTTTTTT. Translation: CATRGGLGYNEKLFF. Complete variable domain (other parts from reference TRBV27 and TRBJ1-4): EAQVTQNPRYLITVTGKKLTVTCSQNMNHEYMSWYRQDPGLGLRQIYYSMNVEVTDKGDVPEGYKVSRKEKRNFPLILESPSPNQTSLYFCATRGGLGYNEKLFFGSGTQLSVL.